This T cell receptor beta chain derives from a study of CXCR3-negative and CXCR3-positive naive CD8 T cells. Study-wide results and limits: Whereas both naive subsets had comparably high diversity, memory CD8+ cells had much lower diversity. Memory cells diverged, while naive CXCR3-positive and CXCR3-negative cells had similar TRBV-TRBJ usage. CXCR3-negative naive cells had less hydrophobic TRB CDR3s than did CXCR3-positive naive cells.

TRB cDNA was prepared as libraries by UMI-labeled 5' RACE. TCRdb reprocessed the 5' RACE reads and reports one entry per CDR3 protein, with no DNA. Seen in this sample are 50,000 to 70,000 distinct CDR3 sequences; the ten most common clones hold about 0.57%. Germline CDR1 is SEHNR and CDR2 is FQNEAQ (reference sequence). The CDR3 totals 16 residues. On this clonotype itself: The antigen remains undetermined.

The chain links TRBV7-9 to TRBJ2-1; the TRBD1 assignment by TCRdb is unverifiable without DNA. Material: naive CXCR3+ CD8+ T cells from blood. Subset indicated: CD45RO-CCR7+CD27+CD95- naive CD8+ T cells expressing CXCR3 (TNR3+). This TCR was sampled from a human donor in good health. Some clones in this sample may be carry-over from other donors' samples. The CDR3 is CASSSSWVRGYNEQFF.